This T cell receptor beta chain was observed in a study of cytomegalovirus exposure and HLA in healthy donors. On this clone: Its antigen is as yet unknown.

General study results and limits: It has been reported that TCR beta sequences accurately predicted the HLA-A and HLA-B alleles of most subjects.

This CDR3 spans 15 amino acids. V lost 1 base and J lost 3, with 12 bases in between. CDR1 and CDR2 (germline): SEHNR, FQNEAQ (reference sequence). The PCR made use of 60 Vbeta and 13 Jbeta primers. Assay: immunoSEQ multiplex PCR; the TCRdb copy retains only in-frame clones and omits some. The table lists 55,000 to 80,000 clones, roughly 80% of them singletons, with 2.5% to 3% in the top ten. The rearrangement uses TRBV7-9 and TRBJ1-2; TRBD1 is a possible D gene (5 bases). The sample was PBMCs. The receptor's source is a woman in her twenties or thirties in good health and CMV-seronegative. CDR3 amino acids: CASSLDGALDYGYTF. In DNA, the CDR3 is TGTGCCAGCAGCTTAGATGGGGCCCTCGACTATGGCTACACCTTC.